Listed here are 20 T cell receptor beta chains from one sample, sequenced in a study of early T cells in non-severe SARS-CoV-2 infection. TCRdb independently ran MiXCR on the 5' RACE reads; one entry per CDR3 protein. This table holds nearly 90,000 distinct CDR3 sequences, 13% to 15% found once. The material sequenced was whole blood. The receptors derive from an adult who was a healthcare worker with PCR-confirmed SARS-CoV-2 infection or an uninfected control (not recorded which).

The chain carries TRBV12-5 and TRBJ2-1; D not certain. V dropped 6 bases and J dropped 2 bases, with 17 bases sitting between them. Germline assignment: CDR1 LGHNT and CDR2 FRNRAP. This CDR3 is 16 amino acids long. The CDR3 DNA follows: TGTGCTAGTGGCCCTGGACCCGCCCCCCCCTACAATGAGCAGTTCTTC. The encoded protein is CASGPGPAPPYNEQFF.

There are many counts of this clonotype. The CDR3 region has the DNA TGTGCCAGCTCACCAAGCCAGGGCTATGGCTACACCTTC. Amino acids: CASSPSQGYGYTF. The V gene is TRBV18, the J gene TRBJ1-2, with D possibly matching TRBD1 (5 bases). CDR3 size: 13 residues. The germline gives CDR1 KGHSH, CDR2 LQKENI. Trimming removed 2 bases at V and 4 bases at J, with 8 bases between.

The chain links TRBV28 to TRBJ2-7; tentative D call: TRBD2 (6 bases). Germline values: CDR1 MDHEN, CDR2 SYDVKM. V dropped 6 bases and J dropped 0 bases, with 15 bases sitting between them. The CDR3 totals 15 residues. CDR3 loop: CASRRGLQYSYEQYF. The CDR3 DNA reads TGTGCCAGCAGGAGGGGACTGCAATACTCCTACGAGCAGTACTTC.

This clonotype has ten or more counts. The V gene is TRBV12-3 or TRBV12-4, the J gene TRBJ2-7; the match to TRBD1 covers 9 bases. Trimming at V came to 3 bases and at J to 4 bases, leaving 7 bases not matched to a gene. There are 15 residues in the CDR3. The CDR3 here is CASSFLGDRVYEQYF. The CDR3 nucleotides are TGTGCCAGCAGTTTTCTTGGGGACAGGGTTTACGAGCAGTACTTC.

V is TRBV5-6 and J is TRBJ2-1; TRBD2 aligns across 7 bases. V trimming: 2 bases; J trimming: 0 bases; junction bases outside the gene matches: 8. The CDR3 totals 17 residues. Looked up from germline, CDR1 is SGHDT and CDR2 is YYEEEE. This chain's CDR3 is CASSFSLALSSYNEQFF. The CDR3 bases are TGTGCCAGCAGCTTCTCACTAGCGCTGAGCTCCTACAATGAGCAGTTCTTC.

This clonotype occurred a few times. This chain's CDR3 is CACRGPGLYEQYF. CDR3 bases: TGTGCCTGTAGAGGACCGGGGCTATACGAGCAGTACTTC. V is TRBV30 and J is TRBJ2-7; D tentatively reads TRBD1 or TRBD2 (5 bases each). The germline CDR1 and CDR2 sequences are GTSNPN and SVGIG (reference sequence). Trimming left V 6 bases short and J 4 bases short, with 16 bases between. This CDR3 contains 13 residues.

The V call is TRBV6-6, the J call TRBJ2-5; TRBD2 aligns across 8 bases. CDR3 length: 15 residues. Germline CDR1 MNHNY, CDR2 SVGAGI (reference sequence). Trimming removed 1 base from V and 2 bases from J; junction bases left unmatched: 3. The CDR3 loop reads CASSYLLAAQETQYF. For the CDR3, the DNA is TGTGCCAGCAGTTACTTACTAGCGGCACAAGAGACCCAGTACTTC.

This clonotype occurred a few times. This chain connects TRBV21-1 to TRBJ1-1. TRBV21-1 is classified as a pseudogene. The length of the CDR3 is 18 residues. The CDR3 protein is CASSKVPGGKIPNTEAFF. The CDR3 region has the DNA TGTGCCAGCAGCAAAGTTCCAGGAGGAAAGATACCGAACACTGAAGCTTTCTTT.

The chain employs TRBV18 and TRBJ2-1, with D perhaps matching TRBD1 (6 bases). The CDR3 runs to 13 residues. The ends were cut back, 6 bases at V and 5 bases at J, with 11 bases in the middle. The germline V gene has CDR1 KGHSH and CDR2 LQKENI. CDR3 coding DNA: TGTGCCAGCTCGCCCCAGGGGAACAATGAGCAGTTCTTC. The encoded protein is CASSPQGNNEQFF.

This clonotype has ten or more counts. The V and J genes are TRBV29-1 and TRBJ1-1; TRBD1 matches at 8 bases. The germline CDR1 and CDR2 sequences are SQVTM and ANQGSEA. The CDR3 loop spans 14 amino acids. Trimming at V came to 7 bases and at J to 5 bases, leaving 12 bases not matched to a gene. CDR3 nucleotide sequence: TGCAGCGCTCGACCACAGGGGGTTGGGACTGAAGCTTTCTTT. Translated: CSARPQGVGTEAFF. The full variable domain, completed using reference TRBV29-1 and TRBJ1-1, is SAVISQKPSRDICQRGTSLTIQCQVDSQVTMMFWYRQQPGQSLTLIATANQGSEATYESGFVIDKFPISRPNLTFSTLTVSNMSPEDSSIYLCSARPQGVGTEAFFGQGTRLTVV.

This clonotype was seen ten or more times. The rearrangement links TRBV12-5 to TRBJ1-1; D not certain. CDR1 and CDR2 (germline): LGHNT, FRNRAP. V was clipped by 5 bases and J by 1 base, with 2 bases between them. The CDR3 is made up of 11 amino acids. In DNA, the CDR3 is TGTGCTAGTGGTCCGAACACTGAAGCTTTCTTT. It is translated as CASGPNTEAFF.

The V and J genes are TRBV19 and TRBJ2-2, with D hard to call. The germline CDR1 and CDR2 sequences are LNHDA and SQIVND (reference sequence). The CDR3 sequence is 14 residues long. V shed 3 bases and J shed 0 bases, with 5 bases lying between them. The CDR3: CASSMIANTGELFF. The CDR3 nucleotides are TGTGCCAGTAGTATGATAGCGAACACCGGGGAGCTGTTTTTT. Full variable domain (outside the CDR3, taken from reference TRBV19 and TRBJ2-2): DGGITQSPKYLFRKEGQNVTLSCEQNLNHDAMYWYRQDPGQGLRLIYYSQIVNDFQKGDIAEGYSVSREKKESFPLTVTSAQKNPTAFYLCASSMIANTGELFFGEGSRLTVL.

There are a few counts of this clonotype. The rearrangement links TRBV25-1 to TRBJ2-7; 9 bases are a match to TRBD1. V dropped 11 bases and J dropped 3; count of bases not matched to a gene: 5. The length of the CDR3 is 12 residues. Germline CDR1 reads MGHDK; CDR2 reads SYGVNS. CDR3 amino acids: CAAMGQGYEQYF. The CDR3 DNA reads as TGTGCCGCAATGGGACAGGGCTACGAGCAGTACTTC.

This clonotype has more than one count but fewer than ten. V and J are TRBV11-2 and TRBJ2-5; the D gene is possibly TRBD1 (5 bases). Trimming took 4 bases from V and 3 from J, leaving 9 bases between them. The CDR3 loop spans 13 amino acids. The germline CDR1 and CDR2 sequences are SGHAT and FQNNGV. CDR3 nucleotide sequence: TGTGCCAGCAGCTACTGGACAAAAGAGACCCAGTACTTC. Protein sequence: CASSYWTKETQYF.

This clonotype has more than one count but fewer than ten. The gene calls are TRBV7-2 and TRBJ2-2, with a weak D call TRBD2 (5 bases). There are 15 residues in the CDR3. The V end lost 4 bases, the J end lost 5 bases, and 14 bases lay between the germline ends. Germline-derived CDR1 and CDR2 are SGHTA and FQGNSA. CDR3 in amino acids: CASSYWTEGTGELFF. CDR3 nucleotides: TGTGCCAGCAGCTATTGGACTGAAGGAACCGGGGAGCTGTTTTTT.

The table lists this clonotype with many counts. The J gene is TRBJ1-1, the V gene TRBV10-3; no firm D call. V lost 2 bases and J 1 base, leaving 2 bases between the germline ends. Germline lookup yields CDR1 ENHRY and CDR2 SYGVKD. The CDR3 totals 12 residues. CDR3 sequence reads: CAISERNTEAFF. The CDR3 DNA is TGTGCCATCAGTGAGAGGAACACTGAAGCTTTCTTT.

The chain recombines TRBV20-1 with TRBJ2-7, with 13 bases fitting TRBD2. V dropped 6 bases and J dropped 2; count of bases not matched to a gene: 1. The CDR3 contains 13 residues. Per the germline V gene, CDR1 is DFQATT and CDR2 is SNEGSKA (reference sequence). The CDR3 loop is CSAGTSGAYEQYF. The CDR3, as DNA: TGCAGTGCCGGGACTAGCGGGGCCTACGAGCAGTACTTC.

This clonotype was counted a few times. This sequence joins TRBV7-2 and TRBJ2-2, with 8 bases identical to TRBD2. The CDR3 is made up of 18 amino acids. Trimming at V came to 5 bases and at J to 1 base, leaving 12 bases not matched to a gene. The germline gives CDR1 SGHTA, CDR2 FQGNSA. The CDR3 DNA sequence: TGTGCCAGCAGCGGTAGTTGGGCTAGCGGGCGGAACACCGGGGAGCTGTTTTTT. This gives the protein CASSGSWASGRNTGELFF.

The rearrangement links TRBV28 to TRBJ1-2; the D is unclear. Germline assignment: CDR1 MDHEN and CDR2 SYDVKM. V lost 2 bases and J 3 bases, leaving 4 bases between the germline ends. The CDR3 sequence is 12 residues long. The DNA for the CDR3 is TGTGCCAGCAGTTTAGCCCACTATGGCTACACCTTC. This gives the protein CASSLAHYGYTF.

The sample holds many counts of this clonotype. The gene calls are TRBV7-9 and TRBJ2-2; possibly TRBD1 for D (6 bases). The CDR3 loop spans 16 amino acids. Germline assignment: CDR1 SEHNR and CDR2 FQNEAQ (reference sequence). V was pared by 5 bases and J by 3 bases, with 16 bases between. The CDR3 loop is CASSGIRDTYTGELFF. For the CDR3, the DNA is TGTGCCAGCAGCGGGATCCGGGACACCTACACCGGGGAGCTGTTTTTT.